One sample yielded the 27 T cell receptor beta chains listed below, sequenced in a study of T cells expressing NK-cell markers. Using the 5' RACE reads, TCRdb records one entry per CDR3 protein without DNA. Here the sample table reports about 380,000 distinct CDR3 sequences. Sequencing used blood T cells: a sorted CD56 or NKG2C T cell subset, CD4+ or CD8+ T cells, or bulk PBMC T cells (not recorded which). The source of these receptors is a man aged 18-70 years in good health.

CDR3 sequence reads: CATSHQFDYGYTF. The chain has TRBV15 and TRBJ1-2. Germline CDR1 is LNHNV and CDR2 is YYDKDF (reference sequence). This CDR3 has 13 amino acids.

The V gene is TRBV7-9, the J gene TRBJ2-3; TCRdb picks TRBD1, but there is no DNA to check that call. CDR3 length: 14 residues. The germline gives CDR1 SEHNR, CDR2 FQNEAQ (reference sequence). CDR3 in amino acids: CASSFGQVPDTQYF.

V and J are TRBV7-9 and TRBJ2-7; absent DNA, TCRdb's TRBD2 call cannot be checked. CDR3 length equals 17 residues. Looked up from germline, CDR1 is SEHNR and CDR2 is FQNEAQ (reference sequence). This CDR3 reads CASSLATSGGARYEQYF.

The rearrangement links TRBV6-1 to TRBJ2-2; TCRdb picks TRBD1, but there is no DNA to check that call. The CDR3 runs to 15 residues. Germline V gene lookup returns CDR1 MNHNS and CDR2 SASEGT. The CDR3 loop reads CASSPGRGNTGELFF.

The chain couples TRBV7-3 to TRBJ2-1; the TCRdb call, TRBD1, lacks DNA for checking. This CDR3 contains 14 residues. Per germline, CDR1 SGHTA and CDR2 FQGTGA. The CDR3: CASSPGGGRDEQFF.

J is TRBJ2-5 and V is TRBV9; TCRdb's D gene call, TRBD1, goes unchecked for lack of DNA. The germline gives CDR1 SGDLS, CDR2 YYNGEE. The CDR3 loop spans 15 amino acids. CDR3: CASSPRGGIGETQYF.

The genes are TRBV20-1 and TRBJ2-1; no DNA is available, so the TRBD1 call from TCRdb remains unchecked. The CDR3 covers 15 residues. Germline CDR1 and CDR2: DFQATT and SNEGSKA (reference sequence). CDR3 residues: CSARDQGGGYNEQFF.

The chain joins TRBV7-8 to TRBJ2-7; TCRdb returns TRBD2, unconfirmable since there is no DNA. The germline V gene encodes CDR1 SGHVS and CDR2 FQNEAQ. This CDR3 has 16 amino acids. The CDR3 sequence: CASSLGTSGESYEQYF.

The V call is TRBV20-1, the J call TRBJ2-7; there is no DNA to check the TCRdb D call of TRBD1. Germline V gene data show CDR1 as DFQATT and CDR2 as SNEGSKA (reference sequence). There are 14 residues in the CDR3. The chain's CDR3 is CSGFPPKGSYEQYF.

The chain couples TRBV29-1 to TRBJ1-1; the TCRdb call, TRBD1, lacks DNA for checking. This CDR3 comprises 13 residues. In germline, CDR1 is SQVTM, CDR2 ANQGSEA. The CDR3 region is CSDRQGTNTEAFF.

The V gene is TRBV7-3, the J gene TRBJ2-7; TCRdb calls TRBD1, which cannot be checked without DNA. Germline CDR1 and CDR2: SGHTA and FQGTGA. CDR3 length equals 15 residues. The chain's CDR3 is CASSLGQSSSYEQYF.

V gene TRBV5-1 combines with J gene TRBJ2-1. CDR3 length: 16 residues. Per the germline V gene, CDR1 is SGHRS and CDR2 is YFSETQ. The CDR3 spells CASSSSFGSAYNEQFF.

The chain uses TRBV2 and TRBJ2-2; no DNA is available, so the TRBD2 call from TCRdb remains unchecked. Germline V gives CDR1 SNHLY, CDR2 FYNNEI. CDR3 length: 15 amino acids. The CDR3 reads CASTRRATNTGELFF. Full variable domain (missing parts from reference TRBV2 and TRBJ2-2): EPEVTQTPSHQVTQMGQEVILRCVPISNHLYFYWYRQILGQKVEFLVSFYNNEISEKSEIFDDQFSVERPDGSNFTLKIRSTKLEDSAMYFCASTRRATNTGELFFGEGSRLTVL.

The V gene is TRBV20-1, the J gene TRBJ1-5; TCRdb picks TRBD1, but there is no DNA to check that call. The length of the CDR3 is 15 residues. Germline V CDR1 and CDR2: DFQATT, SNEGSKA (reference sequence). Here the CDR3 reads CSARLSGTVNQPQHF.

The chain employs TRBV2 and TRBJ2-1. The V gene's germline CDR1 is SNHLY and CDR2 FYNNEI. The CDR3 totals 15 residues. CDR3 amino acids: CASSVPHQPHNEQFF.

The chain joins TRBV11-2 to TRBJ2-1. Germline-derived CDR1 and CDR2 are SGHAT and FQNNGV. The CDR3 totals 16 residues. CDR3 amino acids: CASTGLGFQEYHEQFF.

The rearrangement links TRBV18 to TRBJ2-6. The CDR3 spans 15 residues. The germline V gene encodes CDR1 KGHSH and CDR2 LQKENI. CDR3 protein: CASSPAISGANVLTF. Based on the CDR3 plus reference TRBV18 and TRBJ2-6, the full variable domain is NAGVMQNPRHLVRRRGQEARLRCSPMKGHSHVYWYRQLPEEGLKFMVYLQKENIIDESGMPKERFSAEFPKEGPSILRIQQVVRGDSAAYFCASSPAISGANVLTFGAGSRLTVL.

This chain joins TRBV28 and TRBJ1-6. Germline V lookup: CDR1 MDHEN, CDR2 SYDVKM. This CDR3 has 13 residues. This CDR3 reads CASSRIDNSPLHF.

The rearrangement uses TRBV12-3 or TRBV12-4 and TRBJ2-2; TCRdb selects TRBD1, and the lack of DNA leaves this call unchecked. This CDR3 spans 15 amino acids. The CDR3 spells CASVPLGQVTGELFF.

The chain is built from TRBV12-3 or TRBV12-4 and TRBJ2-5; TCRdb calls TRBD1, which cannot be checked without DNA. The CDR3 extends over 17 amino acids. CDR3: CATPGGERGHFQETQYF.

V usage is TRBV28 and J usage is TRBJ1-6; TCRdb's D gene call, TRBD1, goes unchecked for lack of DNA. The CDR3 consists of 12 residues. Germline V gives CDR1 MDHEN, CDR2 SYDVKM. The CDR3 sequence is CASSDRNSPLHF.

The chain employs TRBV6-5 and TRBJ2-2. This CDR3 has 16 amino acids. From germline, CDR1 is MNHEY and CDR2 SVGAGI. The CDR3 loop is CASSRPMGYLTGELFF.

The genes are TRBV29-1 and TRBJ1-2. CDR3 length equals 13 residues. Germline loops: CDR1 SQVTM, CDR2 ANQGSEA. This chain's CDR3 is CSVAPAGAYGYTF.

The chain joins TRBV9 to TRBJ1-2; checking the TCRdb D call of TRBD1 is not possible without DNA. The germline CDR1 and CDR2 sequences are SGDLS and YYNGEE. This CDR3 has 15 amino acids. This CDR3 is CASSASRGAAYGYTF.

This chain links TRBV6-2 or TRBV6-3 with TRBJ1-6. Germline V gene sequence: CDR1 MNHEY, CDR2 SVGEGT. The CDR3 length is 17 residues. CDR3 region: CASRRHGDRRMDSPLHF.

The chain combines TRBV20-1 with TRBJ1-2; TCRdb names TRBD1, which stays unverified in the absence of DNA. The germline CDR1 and CDR2 sequences are DFQATT and SNEGSKA (reference sequence). The CDR3 is made up of 14 amino acids. The CDR3 loop is CSARSDRSNYGYTF.

This chain links TRBV18 with TRBJ2-2. CDR3 length: 15 amino acids. CDR1 is KGHSH and CDR2 is LQKENI in the germline V gene. The CDR3 sequence: CASSPLNLDSGELFF.